The present T cell receptor (beta chain) was sequenced within a study of cytotoxic CD8 clonotypes in ibrutinib-treated CLL. Study-wide background: Productive templates per sample averaged roughly 260,000; productive rearrangements, 94,082. Notes on the study in general: Clonality, elevated at ibrutinib response, dropped back toward baseline at progression.

Using immunoSEQ multiplex PCR, the repertoire was profiled, and TCRdb retains in-frame clones only, with some absent. The sample comprises 30,000 to 40,000 clones, roughly three quarters of which are singletons, and roughly 26% rests with the top ten. CDR1 is MDHEN, CDR2 SYDVKM, per germline. The CDR3 runs to 13 residues. Trimming removed 6 bases from V and 1 base from J, with 10 bases in between. As concerns this clone: Its antigen is still unknown.

The J gene is TRBJ2-7, the V gene TRBV28, with D hard to call. The specimen comprised PBMCs, sampled before ibrutinib treatment. The receptor's source is a human donor with chronic lymphocytic leukemia. The CDR3 is CASRPGPSYEQYF. DNA of the CDR3: TGTGCCAGCAGACCCGGTCCTTCCTACGAGCAGTACTTC.